This T cell receptor beta chain derives from a study of cytomegalovirus exposure and HLA in healthy donors. A multiplex PCR was run with 60 Vbeta primers and 13 Jbeta primers. Assay: immunoSEQ multiplex PCR; the TCRdb copy retains only in-frame clones and omits some. The sample records over 110,000 clones, around four fifths being singletons. The CDR3 length is 15 residues. Trimming cost V 6 bases and J 7 bases; bases outside gene matches: 8. From germline, CDR1 is MNHEY and CDR2 SVGAGI. The J gene is TRBJ2-1, the V gene TRBV6-5; 11 bases line up with TRBD2. This sequence originates from a female donor in good health and CMV-seronegative. Source material: PBMCs. The DNA of the CDR3 is TGTGCCAGCAGGCGGGGACTAGCGGTACGTAATGAGCAGTTCTTC. Its protein is CASRRGLAVRNEQFF.